These T cell receptor beta chains were read from a single sample in a study of blood T cell repertoires in COVID-19. Clones were sequenced by immunoSEQ multiplex PCR, and TCRdb holds only the in-frame ones, with some missing. Of around 87,000 clones in the sample, roughly 80% are singletons; the top ten hold around 15%. Sequenced material: peripheral blood. These TCRs come from a human donor in a cohort sampled during active COVID-19. CDR3s include the opening cysteine and the closing phenylalanine or tryptophan. Fields, in order: D gene, J gene, CDR3 length, V gene, clone size, CDR3 DNA, CDR3 protein. A D gene is named only where the DNA matches it firmly. A row's size may be missing; if present it is once, few, many or a size class.

NA | TRBJ2-1 | 12 | TRBV12-3/TRBV12-4 | NA | TGTGCCAGCAGTTTTCGTTCTACCGAGCAGTTCTTC | CASSFRSTEQFF
TRBD2 | TRBJ2-7 | 14 | TRBV2 | few | TGTGCCAGCAGTACGTCACTAGCGTCCTACGAGCAGTACTTC | CASSTSLASYEQYF
NA | TRBJ2-1 | 16 | TRBV11-2 | NA | TGTGCCAGCAGCTTTTTTGGCGGGTTTGGGACAAATGAGCAGTTCTTC | CASSFFGGFGTNEQFF
TRBD2 | TRBJ2-3 | 13 | TRBV28 | once | TGTGCCAGCGGCCCTGATAGCGGGACGACGCAGTATTTT | CASGPDSGTTQYF
NA | TRBJ1-1 | 16 | TRBV6-5 | NA | TGTGCCAGCAGTTACGGGGGGGGCACCATGAACACTGAAGCTTTCTTT | CASSYGGGTMNTEAFF
TRBD1 | TRBJ1-5 | 16 | TRBV28 | NA | TGTGCCAGCAGTTTGTACACAGGGGTAAGCAATCAGCCCCAGCATTTT | CASSLYTGVSNQPQHF
TRBD1 | TRBJ2-7 | 15 | TRBV3-1/TRBV3-2 | NA | TGTGCCAGCAGCTTACAGGGGCGTAGTACCTACGAGCAGTACTTC | CASSLQGRSTYEQYF
TRBD1 | TRBJ1-6 | 13 | TRBV3-1/TRBV3-2 | NA | TGTGCCAGCAGCCTCGCACAGGGGCAACCCCTCCACTTT | CASSLAQGQPLHF
TRBD2 | TRBJ2-2 | 15 | TRBV27 | once | TGTGCCAGCAGTTCAAGCGGGAGTGGCACCGGGGAGCTGTTTTTT | CASSSSGSGTGELFF
NA | TRBJ2-3 | 15 | TRBV6-1 | NA | TGTGCCAGCAGTGACATGTTTGGCCCCACAGATACGCAGTATTTT | CASSDMFGPTDTQYF
NA | TRBJ1-2 | 13 | TRBV27 | few | TGTGCCAGCCTCCCCCTCGGGGGGAATGGCTACACCTTC | CASLPLGGNGYTF
NA | TRBJ2-1 | 15 | TRBV5-1 | NA | TGCGCCAGCAGCTTTATGGGGGCACCTGAAAATGAGCAGTTCTTC | CASSFMGAPENEQFF
NA | TRBJ1-3 | 16 | TRBV4-2 | NA | TGTGCCAGCAGCCAAGACTGGACCCGAGGGGGAAACACCATATATTTT | CASSQDWTRGGNTIYF
NA | TRBJ2-3 | 15 | TRBV24-1 | NA | TGTGCCACCAGTCCCGGAGGGCTTAGCACAGATACGCAGTATTTT | CATSPGGLSTDTQYF
TRBD2 | TRBJ2-1 | 14 | TRBV27 | NA | TGTGCCAGCAGCCGGCTAGCGGGAGGAGACGAGCAGTTCTTC | CASSRLAGGDEQFF
NA | TRBJ1-5 | 15 | TRBV28 | NA | TGTGCCAGCAGTTTAGGAGGGATGAACAATCAGCCCCAGCATTTT | CASSLGGMNNQPQHF
TRBD1 | TRBJ1-2 | 14 | TRBV28 | once | TGTGCCAGCAGTTCCCGGGACAGGGGTTATGGCTACACCTTC | CASSSRDRGYGYTF
NA | TRBJ2-5 | 13 | TRBV7-2 | medium-sized | TGTGCCAGCAGCTCATCATACCAAGAGACCCAGTACTTC | CASSSSYQETQYF
NA | TRBJ2-6 | 18 | TRBV19 | NA | TGTGCCAGTAGGTTGGCCGCGGGCACAAGCTCTGGGGCCAACGTCCTGACTTTC | CASRLAAGTSSGANVLTF
TRBD1 | TRBJ2-2 | 15 | TRBV4-1 | medium-sized | TGCGCCAGCAGCCCTCGACAGGGGGCGACCGGGGAGCTGTTTTTT | CASSPRQGATGELFF
TRBD1 | TRBJ2-1 | 17 | TRBV19 | NA | TGTGCCAGTAGTATCTTGGGGACAGGAGTAGGTAGGAATGAGCAGTTCTTC | CASSILGTGVGRNEQFF
TRBD1 | TRBJ2-3 | 16 | TRBV24-1 | NA | TGTGCCACCAGTGATTTCAGGACAGGGGGCAGGGATACGCAGTATTTT | CATSDFRTGGRDTQYF
NA | TRBJ2-5 | 14 | TRBV9 | once | TGTGCCAGCAGCGTCTCGGGTAACCAAGAGACCCAGTACTTC | CASSVSGNQETQYF
NA | TRBJ2-3 | 15 | TRBV6-6 | NA | TGTGCCAGCAGTTACCTTGGGACTAGCACAGATACGCAGTATTTT | CASSYLGTSTDTQYF
NA | TRBJ2-3 | 16 | TRBV9 | NA | TGTGCCAGCAGCTCGACGGACTTATTGGGAGCAGATACGCAGTATTTT | CASSSTDLLGADTQYF
NA | TRBJ1-4 | 13 | TRBV28 | once | TGTGCCAGCAGCCCTGGGAGTCGCGAAAAACTGTTTTTT | CASSPGSREKLFF
NA | TRBJ2-1 | 15 | TRBV2 | NA | TGTGCCAGCAGCAAGACTCCCGGGGTCGGAAATGAGCAGTTCTTC | CASSKTPGVGNEQFF
TRBD1 | TRBJ1-1 | 13 | TRBV28 | NA | TGTGCCAGCAGTCCAGGGACAGGGGGGAAGGCTTTCTTT | CASSPGTGGKAFF
TRBD2 | TRBJ2-3 | 15 | TRBV5-1 | NA | TGCGCCAGCAGGGTCCGAGCGGGGCTGACAGATACGCAGTATTTT | CASRVRAGLTDTQYF
NA | TRBJ1-4 | 15 | TRBV2 | NA | TGTGCCAGCAAAGGGACAACTGCAACTAATGAAAAACTGTTTTTT | CASKGTTATNEKLFF
NA | TRBJ2-3 | 11 | TRBV5-4 | NA | TGTGCCAGCAGCCTCGGAGATACGCAGTATTTT | CASSLGDTQYF
NA | TRBJ1-1 | 13 | TRBV6-6 | NA | TGTGCCAGCAGTCTTTCGGGGAAGACTGAAGCTTTCTTT | CASSLSGKTEAFF
NA | TRBJ1-1 | 13 | TRBV2 | NA | TGTGCCAGCAGCTCCAGGGAAGACACTGAAGCTTTCTTT | CASSSREDTEAFF
TRBD1 | TRBJ2-7 | 14 | TRBV27 | many | TGTGCCAGCAGACCCGGGACAGGGCGAGGCGAGCAGTACTTC | CASRPGTGRGEQYF
NA | TRBJ2-5 | 15 | TRBV3-1/TRBV3-2 | NA | TGTGCCAGCAGCCAAGGGTGGCAGGGTAAGGAGACCCAGTACTTC | CASSQGWQGKETQYF
NA | TRBJ1-1 | 13 | TRBV7-6 | few | TGTGCCAGCAGCCTAAGGGGGGGGACTGAAGCTTTCTTT | CASSLRGGTEAFF
NA | TRBJ1-1 | 13 | TRBV19 | NA | TGTGCCAGTAGTTTGACAGGGAACACTGAAGCTTTCTTT | CASSLTGNTEAFF
NA | TRBJ2-3 | 14 | TRBV2 | NA | TGTGCCAGCAGTGAAGCGCTTGAGGGCCTAGTAAAGTATTTT | CASSEALEGLVKYF
TRBD1 | TRBJ1-3 | 19 | TRBV27 | once | TGTGCCAGCAGTTTACTCTCCGTCTCCCCAGGGGGAAGTGGAAACACCATATATTTT | CASSLLSVSPGGSGNTIYF
NA | TRBJ2-3 | 15 | TRBV4-2 | NA | TGTGCCAGCAGCCGAGCAGGGGGGACTGTAGATACGCAGTATTTT | CASSRAGGTVDTQYF
TRBD2 | TRBJ2-5 | 15 | TRBV5-4 | NA | TGTGCCAGCAGCGGCCGGACTAGCGGACAAGAGACCCAGTACTTC | CASSGRTSGQETQYF
TRBD1 | TRBJ2-7 | 14 | TRBV5-1 | NA | TGCGCCAGCAGTTACGGGGACAGGACCTACGAGCAGTACTTC | CASSYGDRTYEQYF
TRBD1 | TRBJ1-1 | 18 | TRBV7-3 | NA | TGTGCCAGCAGCCCGTACAATATGGACAGGGGAGAGAACACTGAAGCTTTCTTT | CASSPYNMDRGENTEAFF
TRBD2 | TRBJ2-7 | 14 | TRBV6-5 | NA | TGTGCCAGCAGGGGGACTAGCATAGACTACGAGCAGTACTTC | CASRGTSIDYEQYF
TRBD2 | TRBJ2-7 | 13 | TRBV30 | NA | TGTGCCTGGAGTAAGTGGGGGGGTGGCGAGCAGTACTTC | CAWSKWGGGEQYF